Following are 31 T cell receptor beta chains from one sample sequenced in a study of CD8 T cells in Susac syndrome. It was with random hexamers that 0.5 to 1 ug RNA was reverse transcribed. TCRdb recomputed calls from the immunoSEQ multiplex PCR reads with MiXCR, one row per CDR3 protein. Among some 150,000 distinct CDR3 sequences listed, 95% to 96% were seen once. Sequencing input: CD8+ T cells from PBMCs. The source is a human donor with multiple sclerosis.

The rearrangement joins TRBV2 to TRBJ2-7; 9 positions agree with TRBD1. The CDR3 contains 15 residues. The germline CDR1 and CDR2 sequences are SNHLY and FYNNEI. J was trimmed by 2 bases and V by 6 bases; bases with no gene match: 8. In nucleotides, the CDR3 is TGTGCCAGCAGACCGGGACAGGGAGCTACCTACGAGCAGTACTTC. It is translated as CASRPGQGATYEQYF.

The chain employs TRBV7-8 and TRBJ2-1, with unresolved D. The V and J ends lost 0 bases and 5 bases respectively, with 2 bases between them. From germline, CDR1 is SGHVS and CDR2 FQNEAQ. This CDR3 spans 12 amino acids. The CDR3 region has the DNA TGTGCCAGCAGCTTAGCGAACAATGAGCAGTTCTTC. It is translated as CASSLANNEQFF.

The chain employs TRBV23-1 and TRBJ1-2, with D tentatively TRBD1 (5 bases). TRBV23-1 is sorted into the ORF group, with uncertain function. The CDR3 spans 13 residues. Trimming took off 7 bases at V and 6 bases at J, with 15 bases between the two ends. CDR3 DNA: TGCGCCAGCATCCCGGGACCGGATCATGGCTACACCTTC. Translating it yields CASIPGPDHGYTF.

The gene calls are TRBV5-1 and TRBJ2-5; D remains unclear. V lost 4 bases, J lost 0 bases, and 10 bases lay in between. This CDR3 spans 14 amino acids. Germline V gene sequence: CDR1 SGHRS, CDR2 YFSETQ. CDR3 loop: CASSPSEYQETQYF. The CDR3 region has the DNA TGCGCCAGCAGCCCATCCGAGTACCAAGAGACCCAGTACTTC.

This chain joins TRBV6-5 and TRBJ1-2, with no clear D. Trimming shortened V by 7 bases and J by 4 bases, and 7 bases separated the two germline ends. Germline V gene sequence: CDR1 MNHEY, CDR2 SVGAGI. The CDR3 loop spans 11 amino acids. The DNA of the CDR3 is TGTGCCAGCAAGCACGCCTATGGCTACACCTTC. Its translation is CASKHAYGYTF.

The V and J genes are TRBV27 and TRBJ2-3, with 8 bases fitting TRBD2. The CDR3 contains 14 residues. Germline V gene sequence: CDR1 MNHEY, CDR2 SMNVEV (reference sequence). Trimming cost V 5 bases and J 6 bases; bases outside gene matches: 7. CDR3 loop: CASSPSGGADTQYF. The CDR3 DNA reads TGTGCCAGCAGTCCTTCGGGGGGGGCCGATACGCAGTATTTT.

CDR3 DNA: TGTGCCAGCAGCCAAGGAGTCAGACTCTCGTACCCCGGGGAGCTGTTTTTT. This encodes CASSQGVRLSYPGELFF. J is TRBJ2-2 and V is TRBV14; no firm D call. Germline V gene sequence: CDR1 SGHDN, CDR2 FVKESK. V was trimmed by 1 base and J by 6 bases, leaving 18 bases between them. This CDR3 is built from 17 residues.

This clonotype has just one count. The CDR3 DNA sequence: TGTGCCAGCAGCAAGAGCGGGGGCACAGATACGCAGTATTTT. This translates into CASSKSGGTDTQYF. V and J are TRBV6-5 and TRBJ2-3, with 7 bases aligning to TRBD2. CDR1 is MNHEY, CDR2 SVGAGI, per germline. CDR3 size: 14 residues. V shed 6 bases and J 1 base; nucleotides not matched to a gene: 4.

V is TRBV15 and J is TRBJ2-5; D remains ambiguous. V was clipped by 0 bases and J by 4 bases, with 12 bases between them. The CDR3 spans 15 residues. Germline loops: CDR1 LNHNV, CDR2 YYDKDF (reference sequence). The CDR3 nucleotides are TGTGCCACCAGCAGAGAAGCACCCGGTGGAGAGACCCAGTACTTC. Residues: CATSREAPGGETQYF.

J is TRBJ2-3 and V is TRBV27; D may match TRBD1 or TRBD2 (5 bases each). The CDR3 contains 16 residues. Trimming pared 4 bases from V and 4 bases from J, leaving 18 bases between. The germline V gene has CDR1 MNHEY and CDR2 SMNVEV (reference sequence). The CDR3 nucleotides read TGTGCCAGCAGTTCCTCTAGCCCCCGGGGCCCAGATACGCAGTATTTT. Its protein product is CASSSSSPRGPDTQYF.

The chain employs TRBV15 and TRBJ2-2; D uncertain. CDR1 is LNHNV and CDR2 is YYDKDF in the germline V gene (reference sequence). The CDR3 sequence is 12 residues long. V gave up 5 bases and J gave up 6 bases, with 7 bases separating them. DNA for the CDR3: TGTGCCACCAGCCTCCCCCCCGGGGAGCTGTTTTTT. It translates to CATSLPPGELFF.

The rearrangement uses TRBV19 and TRBJ1-5; 7 positions match TRBD1. The CDR3 is 16 residues long. V lost 9 bases and J lost 0; bases outside the gene matches: 11. Germline V gene lookup returns CDR1 LNHDA and CDR2 SQIVND (reference sequence). Here the CDR3 reads CASRDSLAASNQPQHF. The CDR3 DNA reads TGTGCCAGCCGGGACAGTCTTGCCGCTAGCAATCAGCCCCAGCATTTT.

This chain links TRBV15 with TRBJ1-1; D gene uncertain. V lost 2 bases to trimming and J lost 3 bases, with 13 bases between them. This CDR3 has 15 residues. CDR1 and CDR2 (germline): LNHNV, YYDKDF (reference sequence). The CDR3 DNA reads as TGTGCCACCAGCAGATCCGGGCCGTGGGACACTGAAGCTTTCTTT. Translation gives CATSRSGPWDTEAFF.

This clonotype was seen once. The rearrangement uses TRBV20-1 and TRBJ1-2, with D unclear. Trimming pared 6 bases from V and 7 bases from J, leaving 18 bases between. This CDR3 comprises 13 residues. Germline CDR1 is DFQATT and CDR2 is SNEGSKA (reference sequence). The CDR3 DNA is TGCAGTGCCCGTCTCGCAGACCTAGGTGGCTACACCTTC. It translates to CSARLADLGGYTF.

The rearrangement links TRBV20-1 to TRBJ2-7, with D possibly TRBD1 on 6 matching bases. The CDR3 runs 15 residues. V was shortened by 6 bases and J by 0 bases, with 18 bases between the two germline ends. CDR1 DFQATT and CDR2 SNEGSKA come from the germline V gene (reference sequence). The CDR3 region is CSAAEPPRGSYEQYF. The CDR3 region has the DNA TGCAGTGCAGCCGAGCCCCCCAGGGGCTCCTACGAGCAGTACTTC.

V gene TRBV14 combines with J gene TRBJ2-1, with 9 bases that match TRBD2. Unmatched junction bases numbered 6, after V lost 1 base and J lost 8 bases. CDR3 length equals 15 residues. Germline assignment: CDR1 SGHDN and CDR2 FVKESK. The CDR3 DNA is TGTGCCAGCAGCCAAGTCCGCGGGGGGGCGGATGAGCAGTTCTTC. Amino acid sequence: CASSQVRGGADEQFF.

The chain joins TRBV6-5 to TRBJ2-3, with no clear D. V dropped 0 bases and J dropped 2 bases, with 12 bases sitting between them. There are 16 residues in the CDR3. CDR1 is MNHEY, CDR2 SVGAGI, per germline. In nucleotides, the CDR3 is TGTGCCAGCAGTTACTCCTCGGCAGCACTCACAGATACGCAGTATTTT. Its translation is CASSYSSAALTDTQYF.

In its sample, this clonotype was seen once. The chain has TRBV7-8 and TRBJ2-7, with D possibly TRBD2 on 5 matching bases. Germline assignment: CDR1 SGHVS and CDR2 FQNEAQ. The CDR3 consists of 13 residues. V lost 4 bases and J 7 bases, leaving 14 bases between the germline ends. CDR3 sequence: CASSSIGGWEQYV. The CDR3 region has the DNA TGTGCCAGCAGCTCGATCGGAGGCTGGGAGCAGTACGTC.

This chain links TRBV14 with TRBJ1-2, with D hard to call. Germline V gene data show CDR1 as SGHDN and CDR2 as FVKESK. V lost 0 bases and J 4 bases, leaving 12 bases between the germline ends. This CDR3 region has 15 residues. This CDR3 is CASSQDRHSFYGYTF. The CDR3 DNA reads TGTGCCAGCAGCCAAGATCGTCACAGCTTCTATGGCTACACCTTC.

V gene TRBV13 combines with J gene TRBJ2-2; possibly TRBD1 for D (5 bases). The CDR3 is 16 amino acids. Germline CDR1 PRHDT, CDR2 FYEKMQ (reference sequence). V gave up 5 bases and J gave up 3 bases, with 16 bases separating them. The CDR3 loop is CASSPRPRGYTGELFF. The CDR3 nucleotides are TGTGCCAGCAGCCCCCGTCCTAGGGGATACACCGGGGAGCTGTTTTTT.

The chain recombines TRBV7-8 with TRBJ2-2; TRBD2 is a possible D gene (6 bases). CDR1 is SGHVS, CDR2 FQNEAQ, per germline. V was clipped by 10 bases and J by 4 bases, with 19 bases between them. CDR3 length equals 15 residues. CDR3 DNA: TGTGCCACAAGCCACGCAGGGACTTCCACCGGGGAGCTGTTTTTT. Encoded protein: CATSHAGTSTGELFF.

This chain links TRBV12-3 or TRBV12-4 with TRBJ2-3, with a tentative D call TRBD2 (5 bases). V was clipped by 6 bases and J by 3 bases, with 16 bases between them. The CDR3 consists of 15 residues. Here the CDR3 DNA reads TGTGCCAGCAGGAGCGGAAACGGTCTTACAGATACGCAGTATTTT. Its translation: CASRSGNGLTDTQYF.

This rearrangement joins TRBV3-1 to TRBJ2-7; 7 nucleotides match TRBD2. The CDR3 extends over 16 amino acids. After removal of 2 bases from V and 2 bases from J, the junction contained 9 bases not matched to a gene. CDR1 LGHDT and CDR2 YNNKEL come from the germline V gene (reference sequence). Here the CDR3 DNA reads TGTGCCAGCAGCCAATCCGTTGGGGGGGAACCCTACGAGCAGTACGTC. Protein: CASSQSVGGEPYEQYV.

This clonotype was found a few times. The chain joins TRBV12-3 or TRBV12-4 to TRBJ2-1, with D tentatively TRBD1 or TRBD2 (5 bases each). The CDR3 is 10 amino acids. Trimming took 8 bases from V and 8 from J, leaving 7 bases between them. CDR3 loop: CASGTDEQFF. The CDR3 nucleotides read TGTGCCAGCGGGACCGATGAGCAGTTCTTC.

This chain joins TRBV29-1 and TRBJ2-5; TRBD2 matches 12 bases. The J segment lost 3 bases and the V segment lost 1 base, leaving 3 bases of the junction unmatched. The CDR3 contains 15 residues. The germline V gene has CDR1 SQVTM and CDR2 ANQGSEA. This chain's CDR3 is CSVEGASGGEETQYF. The CDR3 DNA follows: TGCAGCGTTGAAGGGGCTAGCGGGGGGGAAGAGACCCAGTACTTC.

V usage is TRBV20-1 and J usage is TRBJ2-3; D not resolved. Germline CDR1 is DFQATT and CDR2 is SNEGSKA (reference sequence). V lost 0 bases, J lost 1 base, and 11 bases lay in between. This CDR3 has 15 residues. The CDR3 DNA sequence: TGCAGTGCTAGAGAGTCTTACCAAGGCACAGATACGCAGTATTTT. Residues: CSARESYQGTDTQYF.

The chain is built from TRBV9 and TRBJ1-3; D is unresolved. CDR3 length equals 19 residues. With 3 bases removed from V and 0 bases from J, the gap between germline ends came to 22 bases. Looked up from germline, CDR1 is SGDLS and CDR2 is YYNGEE. The CDR3 reads CASSGDPKGGGNSGNTIYF. CDR3 bases: TGTGCCAGCAGCGGGGATCCGAAGGGAGGCGGCAACTCTGGAAACACCATATATTTT.

The rearrangement uses TRBV15 and TRBJ1-1; no reliable D call. The CDR3 length is 12 residues. V lost 7 bases and J 5 bases, leaving 11 bases between the germline ends. Germline CDR1 and CDR2: LNHNV and YYDKDF (reference sequence). This CDR3 is CATTSSGTEAFF. DNA of the CDR3: TGTGCCACCACGTCTAGCGGGACTGAAGCTTTCTTT.

V and J are TRBV9 and TRBJ2-2, with D perhaps being TRBD1 or TRBD2 (5 bases each). Germline V gives CDR1 SGDLS, CDR2 YYNGEE. Trimming left V 0 bases short and J 6 bases short, with 12 bases between. CDR3 length: 15 amino acids. CDR3 protein: CASSVVRDQAGELFF. In DNA, the CDR3 is TGTGCCAGCAGCGTAGTGAGGGACCAAGCCGGGGAGCTGTTTTTT.

V is TRBV13 and J is TRBJ1-6, with 8 bases aligning to TRBD1. The CDR3 runs to 15 residues. From germline, CDR1 is PRHDT and CDR2 FYEKMQ (reference sequence). After removal of 3 bases from V and 6 bases from J, the junction contained 4 bases not matched to a gene. The CDR3 nucleotides are TGTGCCAGCAGCTTGAGGACAGGGAGTAATTCACCCCTCCACTTT. As protein: CASSLRTGSNSPLHF. The full variable domain, its missing parts supplied by reference TRBV13 and TRBJ1-6, is AAGVIQSPRHLIKEKRETATLKCYPIPRHDTVYWYQQGPGQDPQFLISFYEKMQSDKGSIPDRFSAQQFSDYHSELNMSSLELGDSALYFCASSLRTGSNSPLHFGNGTRLTVT.

This chain links TRBV5-1 with TRBJ2-3; D is perhaps TRBD2 (5 bases). The CDR3 extends over 18 amino acids. V was trimmed by 3 bases and J by 0 bases, leaving 20 bases between them. Germline V gene sequence: CDR1 SGHRS, CDR2 YFSETQ. The CDR3 DNA follows: TGCGCCAGCAGCTCGGACTCCCAGGACGGTCCTAGCACAGATACGCAGTATTTT. This encodes CASSSDSQDGPSTDTQYF. Together with reference TRBV5-1 and TRBJ2-3, the CDR3 gives the full variable domain: KAGVTQTPRYLIKTRGQQVTLSCSPISGHRSVSWYQQTPGQGLQFLFEYFSETQRNKGNFPGRFSGRQFSNSRSEMNVSTLELGDSALYLCASSSDSQDGPSTDTQYFGPGTRLTVL.